This paragraph covers one TCR beta chain sequence. CDR1 is LNHDA, CDR2 SQIVND, per germline (reference sequence). V shed 1 base and J shed 5 bases, with 14 bases lying between them. The length of the CDR3 is 15 residues. This specimen comes from a study of blood T cell repertoires in COVID-19. In the original workflow: Amplified reference gene primers provided the basis for estimating nucleated cell counts. Assay: immunoSEQ multiplex PCR; the TCRdb copy retains only in-frame clones and omits some. V and J calls and clone size are as listed in that table; D and trimming were resolved from the DNA. Of about 150,000 clones listed, approximately 84% are singletons.

The rearrangement joins TRBV19 to TRBJ1-1, with no clear D. This TCR was sampled from a human donor in a cohort sampled during active COVID-19. The sample was peripheral blood. The CDR3 DNA follows: TGTGCCAGTAGTATAGTCGCCAGAGGGCAAACTGAAGCTTTCTTT. Protein sequence: CASSIVARGQTEAFF.